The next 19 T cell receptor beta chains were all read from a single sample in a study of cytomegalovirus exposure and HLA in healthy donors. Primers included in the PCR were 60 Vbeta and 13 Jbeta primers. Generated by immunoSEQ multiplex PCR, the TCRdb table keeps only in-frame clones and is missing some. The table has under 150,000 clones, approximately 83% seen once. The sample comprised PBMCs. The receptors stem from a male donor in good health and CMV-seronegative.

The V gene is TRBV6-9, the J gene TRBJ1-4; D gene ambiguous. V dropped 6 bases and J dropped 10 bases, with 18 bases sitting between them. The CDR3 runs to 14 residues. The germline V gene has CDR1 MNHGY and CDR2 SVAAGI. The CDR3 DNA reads TGTGCCAGCAGCCCCGGCCCCACACTAGGAAAACTGTTTTTT. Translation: CASSPGPTLGKLFF.

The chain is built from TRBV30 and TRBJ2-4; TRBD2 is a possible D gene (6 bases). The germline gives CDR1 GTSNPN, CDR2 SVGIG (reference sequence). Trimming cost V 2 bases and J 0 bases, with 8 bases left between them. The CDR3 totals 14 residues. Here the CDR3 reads CAWSNGGAKNIQYF. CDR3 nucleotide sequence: TGTGCCTGGAGTAACGGGGGAGCCAAAAACATTCAGTACTTC.

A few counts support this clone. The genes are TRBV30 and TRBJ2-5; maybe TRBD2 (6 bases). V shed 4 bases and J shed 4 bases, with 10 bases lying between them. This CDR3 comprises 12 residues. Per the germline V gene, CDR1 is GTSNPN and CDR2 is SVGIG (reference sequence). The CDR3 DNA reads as TGTGCCTGGACCCCCGGGGGAGAGACCCAGTACTTC. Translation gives CAWTPGGETQYF.

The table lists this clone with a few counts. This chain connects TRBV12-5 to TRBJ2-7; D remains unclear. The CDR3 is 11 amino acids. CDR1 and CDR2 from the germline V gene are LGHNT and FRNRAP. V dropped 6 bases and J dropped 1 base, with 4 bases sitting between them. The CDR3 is CASGRSYEQYF. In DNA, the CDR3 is TGTGCTAGTGGACGGTCCTACGAGCAGTACTTC. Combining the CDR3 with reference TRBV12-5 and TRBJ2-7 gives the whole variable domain DARVTQTPRHKVTEMGQEVTMRCQPILGHNTVFWYRQTMMQGLELLAYFRNRAPLDDSGMPKDRFSAEMPDATLATLKIQPSEPRDSAVYFCASGRSYEQYFGPGTRLTVT.

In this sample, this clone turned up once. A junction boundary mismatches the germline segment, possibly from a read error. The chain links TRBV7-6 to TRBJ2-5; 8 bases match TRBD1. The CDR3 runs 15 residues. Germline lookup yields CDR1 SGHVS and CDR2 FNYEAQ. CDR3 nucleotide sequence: TGTGCCAGCAGCCCCTATCCGACAGGGGAAGAGACCCGGTACTTC. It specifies CASSPYPTGEETRYF. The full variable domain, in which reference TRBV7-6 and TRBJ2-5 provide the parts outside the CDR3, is GAGVSQSPRYKVTKRGQDVALRCDPISGHVSLYWYRQALGQGPEFLTYFNYEAQQDKSGLPNDRFSAERPEGSISTLTIQRTEQRDSAMYRCASSPYPTGEETRYFGPGTRLLVL.

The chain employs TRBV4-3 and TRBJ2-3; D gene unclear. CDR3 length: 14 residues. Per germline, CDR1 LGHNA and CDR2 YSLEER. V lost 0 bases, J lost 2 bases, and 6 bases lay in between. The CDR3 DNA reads TGCGCCAGCAGCCAAGATGTCAACACAGATACGCAGTATTTT. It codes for CASSQDVNTDTQYF.

The CDR3 DNA reads TGTGCCAGCAGTTTATTGGGACAGGGCTCCCAGCATTTT. This encodes CASSLLGQGSQHF. This chain uses TRBV27 with TRBJ1-5; TRBD1 matches at 9 bases. CDR3 length: 13 amino acids. Germline V CDR1 and CDR2: MNHEY, SMNVEV (reference sequence). With V trimmed by 1 base and J by 11 bases, 3 bases remained unmatched.

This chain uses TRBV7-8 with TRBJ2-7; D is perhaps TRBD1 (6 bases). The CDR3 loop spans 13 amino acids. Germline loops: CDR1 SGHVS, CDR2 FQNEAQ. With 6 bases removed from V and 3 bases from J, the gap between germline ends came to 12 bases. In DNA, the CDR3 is TGTGCCAGCAGTCCCGGACAGTACTACGAGCAGTACTTC. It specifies CASSPGQYYEQYF.

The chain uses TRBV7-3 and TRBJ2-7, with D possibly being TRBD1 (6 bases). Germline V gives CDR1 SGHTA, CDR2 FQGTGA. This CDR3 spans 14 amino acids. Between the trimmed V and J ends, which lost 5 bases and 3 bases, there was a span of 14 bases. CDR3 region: CASSPAPGDYEQYF. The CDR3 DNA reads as TGTGCCAGCAGCCCTGCCCCAGGGGACTACGAGCAGTACTTC.

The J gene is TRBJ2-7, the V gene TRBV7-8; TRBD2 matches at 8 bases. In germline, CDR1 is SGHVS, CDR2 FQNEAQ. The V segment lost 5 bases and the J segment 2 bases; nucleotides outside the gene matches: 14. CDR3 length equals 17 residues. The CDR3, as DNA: TGTGCCAGCAGCCCCTACGGGGGGGGCGCGTCCCCCTACGAGCAGTACTTC. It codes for CASSPYGGGASPYEQYF.

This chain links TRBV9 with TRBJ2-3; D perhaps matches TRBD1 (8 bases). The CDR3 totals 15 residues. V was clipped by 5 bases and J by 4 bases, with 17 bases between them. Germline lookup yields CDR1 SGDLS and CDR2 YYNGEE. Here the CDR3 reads CASRRGQGGADTQYF. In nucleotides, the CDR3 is TGTGCCAGCAGAAGAGGACAGGGAGGGGCAGATACGCAGTATTTT.

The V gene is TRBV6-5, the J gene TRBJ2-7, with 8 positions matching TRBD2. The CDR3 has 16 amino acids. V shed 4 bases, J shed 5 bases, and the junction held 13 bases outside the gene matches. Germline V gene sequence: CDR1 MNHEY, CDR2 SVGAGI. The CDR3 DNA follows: TGTGCCAGCAGTTCCTGGCCCCGGGAGGGCCAAAACGAGCAGTACTTC. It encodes CASSSWPREGQNEQYF.

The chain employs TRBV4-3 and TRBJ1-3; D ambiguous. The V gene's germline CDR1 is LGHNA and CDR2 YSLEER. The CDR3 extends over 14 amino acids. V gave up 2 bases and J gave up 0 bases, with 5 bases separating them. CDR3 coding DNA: TGCGCCAGCAGCCAACTCAGCTCTGGAAACACCATATATTTT. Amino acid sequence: CASSQLSSGNTIYF.

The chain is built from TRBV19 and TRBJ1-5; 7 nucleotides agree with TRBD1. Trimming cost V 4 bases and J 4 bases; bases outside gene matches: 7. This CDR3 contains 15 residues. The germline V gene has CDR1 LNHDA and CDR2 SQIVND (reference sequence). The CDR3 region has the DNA TGTGCCAGTAGTACCTCGGGACAGAGAAATCAGCCCCAGCATTTT. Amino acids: CASSTSGQRNQPQHF.

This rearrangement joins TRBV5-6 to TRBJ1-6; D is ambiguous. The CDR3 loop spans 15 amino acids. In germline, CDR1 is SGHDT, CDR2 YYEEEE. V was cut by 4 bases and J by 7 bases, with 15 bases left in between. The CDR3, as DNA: TGTGCCAGCAGCCAAACGCCAGAGGGCAATTCACCCCTCCACTTT. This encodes CASSQTPEGNSPLHF.

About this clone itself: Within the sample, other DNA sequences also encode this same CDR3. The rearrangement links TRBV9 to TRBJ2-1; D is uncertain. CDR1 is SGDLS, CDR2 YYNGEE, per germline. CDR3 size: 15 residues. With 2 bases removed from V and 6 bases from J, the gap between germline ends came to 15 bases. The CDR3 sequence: CASSVTGLTPNEQFF. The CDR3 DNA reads TGTGCCAGCAGCGTCACGGGTCTCACGCCCAATGAGCAGTTCTTC.

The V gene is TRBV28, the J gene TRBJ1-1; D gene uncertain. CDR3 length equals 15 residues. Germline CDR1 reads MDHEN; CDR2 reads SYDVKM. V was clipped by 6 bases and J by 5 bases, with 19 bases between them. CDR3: CASRRQDPRRTEAFF. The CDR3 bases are TGTGCCAGCAGAAGGCAGGACCCACGGAGGACTGAAGCTTTCTTT.

This CDR3 reads CASSLSVSLSETQYF. For the CDR3, the DNA is TGCGCCAGCAGCTTATCCGTCTCCCTCTCAGAGACCCAGTACTTC. This sequence joins TRBV5-1 and TRBJ2-5; D ambiguous. The V gene's germline CDR1 is SGHRS and CDR2 YFSETQ. Trimming took 2 bases from V and 4 from J, leaving 15 bases between them. The CDR3 covers 15 residues.

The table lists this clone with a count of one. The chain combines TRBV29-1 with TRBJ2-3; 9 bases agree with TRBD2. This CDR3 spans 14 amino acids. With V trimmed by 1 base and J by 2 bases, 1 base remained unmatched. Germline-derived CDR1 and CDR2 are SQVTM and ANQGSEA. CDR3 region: CSVEGLADTDTQYF. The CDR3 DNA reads TGCAGCGTTGAAGGACTAGCGGACACAGATACGCAGTATTTT.